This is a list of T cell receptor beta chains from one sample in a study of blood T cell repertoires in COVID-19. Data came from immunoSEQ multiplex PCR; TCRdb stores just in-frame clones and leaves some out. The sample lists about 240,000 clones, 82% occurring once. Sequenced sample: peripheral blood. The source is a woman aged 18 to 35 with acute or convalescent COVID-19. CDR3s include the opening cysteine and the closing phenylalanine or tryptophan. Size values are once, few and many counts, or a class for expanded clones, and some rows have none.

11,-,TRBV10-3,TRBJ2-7,CAVSQSYEQYF
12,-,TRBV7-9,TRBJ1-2,CASRPGLYGYTF
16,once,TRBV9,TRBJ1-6,CASSRDSSSYNSPLHF
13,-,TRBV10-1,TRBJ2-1,CASSESIEGEQFF
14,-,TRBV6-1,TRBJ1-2,CASSRTGLNYGYTF
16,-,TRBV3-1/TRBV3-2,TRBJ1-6,CASSLTTGGPHSPLHF
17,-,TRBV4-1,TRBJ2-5,CASSQVDLVATNGPQYF
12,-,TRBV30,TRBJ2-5,CAWSLVGETQYF
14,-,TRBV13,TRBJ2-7,CASSLRLGNYEQYF
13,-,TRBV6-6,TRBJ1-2,CASSYGQGDGYTF
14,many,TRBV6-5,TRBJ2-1,CAARWGTSYNEQFF
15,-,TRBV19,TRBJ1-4,CASSTYPWRGEKLFF
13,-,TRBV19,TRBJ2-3,CASRTSGADTQYF
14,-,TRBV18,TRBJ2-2,CASSPTGETGELFF
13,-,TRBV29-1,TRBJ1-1,CSVSTGLNTEAFF
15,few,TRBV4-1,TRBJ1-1,CASSQDGTPNTEAFF
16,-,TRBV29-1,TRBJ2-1,CSVEWWLAASYNEQFF
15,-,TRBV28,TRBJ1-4,CASSVGGSTNEKLFF
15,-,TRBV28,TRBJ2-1,CASPSWGDSYNEQFF
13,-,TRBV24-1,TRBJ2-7,CATSDSRPSVQYF
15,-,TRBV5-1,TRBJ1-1,CASSPWSSFETEAFF
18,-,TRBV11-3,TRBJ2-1,CASSLDQSGSRSYNEQFF
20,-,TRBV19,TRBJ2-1,CASSRDRGRNSGLPGGEQFF
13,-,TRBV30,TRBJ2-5,CAWDGLAGETQYF
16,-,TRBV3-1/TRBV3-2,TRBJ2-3,CASSQDAGASTDTQYF
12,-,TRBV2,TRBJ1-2,CASRLEDYGYTF